This T cell receptor beta chain appears in the sequencing data of a study of shared clonotypes between healthy human individuals. With regard to this clone: Other nucleotide sequences in the sample specify the same CDR3.

Sequencing was performed with immunoSEQ multiplex PCR; in TCRdb, only in-frame clones are kept and a portion is missing. The table lists about 2 million clones, 85% to 95% of them singletons. The sample consisted of naive CD4+ T cells sorted from blood. The subset here: CD45RA+ positively selected. This receptor was identified in a man younger than 30 in good health.

The CDR3 region is CASSSQGGNTEAFF. The CDR3 DNA follows: TGTGCCAGCAGCTCACAGGGTGGAAACACTGAAGCTTTCTTT. This rearrangement joins TRBV7-2 to TRBJ1-1; tentative D call: TRBD1 (6 bases). The germline CDR1 and CDR2 sequences are SGHTA and FQGNSA. The CDR3 contains 14 residues. Trimming shortened V by 4 bases and J by 2 bases, and 11 bases separated the two germline ends.